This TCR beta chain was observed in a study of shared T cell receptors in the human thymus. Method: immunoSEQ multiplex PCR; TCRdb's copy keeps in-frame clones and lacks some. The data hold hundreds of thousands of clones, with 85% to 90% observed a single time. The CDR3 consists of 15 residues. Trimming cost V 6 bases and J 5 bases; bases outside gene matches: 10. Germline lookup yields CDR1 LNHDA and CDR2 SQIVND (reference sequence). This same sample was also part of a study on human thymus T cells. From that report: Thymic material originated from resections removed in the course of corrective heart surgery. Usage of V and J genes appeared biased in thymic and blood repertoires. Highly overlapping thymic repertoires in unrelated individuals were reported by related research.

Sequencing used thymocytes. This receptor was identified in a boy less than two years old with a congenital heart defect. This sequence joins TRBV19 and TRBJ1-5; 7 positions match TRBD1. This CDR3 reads CASSRAHRGDQPQHF. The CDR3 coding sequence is TGTGCCAGTAGCAGGGCCCACAGGGGCGATCAGCCCCAGCATTTT. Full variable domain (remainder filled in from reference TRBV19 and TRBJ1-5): DGGITQSPKYLFRKEGQNVTLSCEQNLNHDAMYWYRQDPGQGLRLIYYSQIVNDFQKGDIAEGYSVSREKKESFPLTVTSAQKNPTAFYLCASSRAHRGDQPQHFGDGTRLSIL.